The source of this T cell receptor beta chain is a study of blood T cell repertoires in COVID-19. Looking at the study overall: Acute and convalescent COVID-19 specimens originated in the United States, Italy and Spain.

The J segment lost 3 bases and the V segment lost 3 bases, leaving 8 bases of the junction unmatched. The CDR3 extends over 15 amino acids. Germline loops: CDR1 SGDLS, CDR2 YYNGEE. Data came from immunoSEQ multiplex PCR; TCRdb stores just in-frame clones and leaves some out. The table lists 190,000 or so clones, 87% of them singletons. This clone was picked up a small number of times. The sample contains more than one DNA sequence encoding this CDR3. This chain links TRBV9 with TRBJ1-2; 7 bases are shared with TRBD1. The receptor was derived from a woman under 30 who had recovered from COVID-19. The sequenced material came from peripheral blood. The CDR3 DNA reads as TGTGCCAGCAGCGCAGAACAGGGGAAACACTATGGCTACACCTTC. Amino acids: CASSAEQGKHYGYTF. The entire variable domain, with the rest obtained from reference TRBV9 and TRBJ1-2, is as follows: DSGVTQTPKHLITATGQRVTLRCSPRSGDLSVYWYQQSLDQGLQFLIQYYNGEERAKGNILERFSAQQFPDLHSELNLSSLELGDSALYFCASSAEQGKHYGYTFGSGTRLTVV.